This T cell receptor (beta chain) emerged from a study of OX40 agonist ivuxolimab in advanced cancers. Some background on the complete study: Ivuxolimab was a fully human IgG2 agonistic monoclonal antibody targeting the costimulatory receptor OX40 (CD134). Intravenous ivuxolimab was administered to patients every 2 weeks at six dose levels: 0.01, 0.1, 0.3, 1.5, 3 and 10 mg/kg. Of the approximately 50 patients in dose escalation, about 20 had hepatocellular carcinoma, around 15 had melanoma, 9 had renal cell carcinoma and 9 had head and neck cancer. A male proportion of under 85% and a mean age of roughly 58 years, ranging from roughly 23 to 85, were recorded for the dose-escalation cohort. Patients were allowed to have had prior anti-PD-1, anti-PD-L1 or anti-CTLA-4 therapy, and 40% of the dose-escalation patients had been treated with checkpoint inhibitors. Partial responses occurred in three dose-escalation patients: two with cutaneous melanoma and one with hepatocellular carcinoma. Peripheral TCRbeta sequencing aimed to test whether ivuxolimab altered TCR sequence diversity and caused clonal T-cell expansion. The paper describes the monotherapy dose-escalation part (N ≈ 49 patients) of the phase I trial of ivuxolimab. The study at large found these results: At doses of 0.1 to 3.0 mg/kg, clonal expansion of both CD4+ and CD8+ T cells in blood was seen between baseline and week 6. After ivuxolimab, CD8+ T cells had more expanded clones than CD4+ T cells on average. In the 0.1-3.0 mg/kg groups, partial responders were among the patients with the lowest normalized peripheral clonal expansion, particularly in CD8+ T cells. The antigen specificity of the clonally expanded peripheral T cells was not determined. Low levels of normalized T-cell clonal expansion were also seen in some patients who did not respond.

The trial excluded patients who had a history of autoimmune disease or were on systemic immunosuppression. Peripheral blood for TCR sequencing was collected from all dose cohorts at baseline, on cycle 4 day 1, and on cycle 7 day 1. Samples came from an open-label, multicenter, first-in-human phase I dose-escalation trial of ivuxolimab. The trial enrolled adults with locally advanced or metastatic head and neck squamous cell, hepatocellular, melanoma or renal cell carcinoma. Before TCR sequencing, CD4+ T cells and CD8+ T cells from peripheral blood were sorted into separate populations. This clone was detected only once. Its antigen is still unknown. Base quality data are lacking; no much larger clone is found one base away. Per the germline V gene, LGHNA is the CDR1 and YSLEER is the CDR2. From the cysteine through the phenylalanine, the CDR3 covers 18 amino acids. The CDR3 DNA has 54 bases and is translated from base 1. From V the trimming removes 4 bases and from J it removes 4 bases, while the gene matches leave 14 bases of the junction unaccounted for.

Genomic DNA was extracted from sorted cells for sequencing of the TCRbeta CDR3 region. The immunoSEQ Assay was used to sequence the TCRbeta CDR3 regions. This is the immuneACCESS table as TCRdb keeps it, with only in-frame sequences that have V and J called. A part of the clones is gone; compared with another copy, unresolved V genes explain less than half, and the rest is unexplained. In all, the sample holds 40,000 to 50,000 clones, and roughly 90% of those were seen once. The top ten clones comprise 12% of the sample. Sequenced here: CD4+ or CD8+ T cells sorted from blood, sampled in a trial of the OX40 agonist ivuxolimab. The TCR sequence derives from an adult with an advanced solid tumor such as melanoma, head and neck, liver or kidney cancer. The rearrangement joined TRBV4-3 to TRBJ2-3; 10 junctional bases match TRBD2. The CDR3 has the sequence CASSPGTILAGTSDTQYF. The DNA sequence is as follows: TGCGCCAGCAGCCCAGGCACAATACTAGCGGGGACTTCAGATACGCAGTATTTT.